This T cell receptor beta chain appears in the sequencing data of a study of blood T cell repertoires in COVID-19. Study-level information: Acute and convalescent COVID-19 specimens originated in the United States, Italy and Spain.

Source study methods: Reference gene primer amplification gave nucleated cell count estimates. The protocol was immunoSEQ multiplex PCR, while the TCRdb copy is restricted to in-frame clones and leaves out a portion. V, J and clone size reflect that table, while D and trimming were determined from the DNA. The profile shows around 280,000 clones, 90% of them singletons. V gave up 3 bases and J gave up 8 bases; unmatched junction bases: 5. The CDR3 length is 16 residues. Germline lookup yields CDR1 MNHEY and CDR2 SMNVEV (reference sequence). The chain is built from TRBV27 and TRBJ2-1, with 15 bases matching TRBD2. Sequencing input: PBMCs or T cells enriched from blood (not recorded which). The receptor was derived from a woman aged 18-29 years with acute COVID-19. The DNA of the CDR3 is TGTGCCAGCAGTTTGTGGACTAGCGGGAGGGTAGATGAGCAGTTCTTC. It translates to CASSLWTSGRVDEQFF.